This T cell receptor beta chain was obtained from a study of blood T cell repertoires in COVID-19. Study as a whole: Acute and convalescent COVID-19 specimens originated in the United States, Italy and Spain.

Original processing notes: Amplification from reference gene primers served as the basis for estimated nucleated cell counts. Measured with immunoSEQ multiplex PCR; TCRdb has only the in-frame clones, and not every one. D and trimming come from the DNA, and the V and J calls and clone size come from that table. The sample shows around 100,000 clones, 84% of them seen only once. CDR3 size: 15 residues. Trimming removed 1 base from V and 10 bases from J; junction bases left unmatched: 4. Per germline, CDR1 KGHSH and CDR2 LQKENI. The V and J genes are TRBV18 and TRBJ1-6, with 10 bases fitting TRBD1. The TCR comes from a human donor in a cohort sampled during active COVID-19. Sequences were obtained from peripheral blood. The CDR3 here is CASSPRGQGDSPLHF. CDR3 coding DNA: TGTGCCAGCTCACCACGCGGACAGGGGGACTCACCCCTCCACTTT.